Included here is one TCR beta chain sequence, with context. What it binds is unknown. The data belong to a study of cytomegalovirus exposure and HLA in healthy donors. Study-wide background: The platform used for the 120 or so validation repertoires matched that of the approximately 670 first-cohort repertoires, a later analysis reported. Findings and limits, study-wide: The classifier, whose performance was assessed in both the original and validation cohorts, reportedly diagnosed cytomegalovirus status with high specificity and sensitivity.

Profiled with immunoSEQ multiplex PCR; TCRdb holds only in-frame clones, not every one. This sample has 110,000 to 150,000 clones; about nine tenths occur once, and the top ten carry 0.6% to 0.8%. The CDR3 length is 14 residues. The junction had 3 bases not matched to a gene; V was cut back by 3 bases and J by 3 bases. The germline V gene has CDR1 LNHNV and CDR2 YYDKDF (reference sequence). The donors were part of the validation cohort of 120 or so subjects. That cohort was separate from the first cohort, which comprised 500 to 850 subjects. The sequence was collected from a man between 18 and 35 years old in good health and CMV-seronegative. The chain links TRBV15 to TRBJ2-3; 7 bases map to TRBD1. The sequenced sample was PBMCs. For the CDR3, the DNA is TGTGCCACCAGCAGTAGGGGGCCGACAGATACGCAGTATTTT. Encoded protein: CATSSRGPTDTQYF.